This T cell receptor (beta chain) was sequenced for a study of T cells in Graves' hyperthyroidism and ophthalmopathy (dated by TCRdb to between 2018 and 2021). Concerning the study at large: Peripheral blood was sampled at the time of initial diagnosis, prior to any treatment. To identify distinguishing TCR V-J signatures, a discovery cohort of some 100 patients was used, comprising 43 with Graves' ophthalmopathy and 57 with stable Graves' hyperthyroidism. After blood sampling, hyperthyroidism patients were treated with methimazole at a starting dose of 30 mg daily, and ophthalmopathy patients were treated with high-dose intravenous methylprednisolone. Prospective prediction of ophthalmopathy was tested in an independent validation cohort of fewer than 20 hyperthyroidism patients and 17 patients who later progressed to ophthalmopathy. According to the paper, TCR Vbeta CDR3 sequencing was carried out on 135 peripheral blood samples, which came from 40 to 45 ophthalmopathy, around 74 hyperthyroidism and 17 progressor patients. The 75 to 100 discovery patients were randomly divided into training and test sets at a 7:3 ratio. Thyroid tissue and blood T-cell repertoires from over 5 Graves' hyperthyroidism patients were also compared in the study. Overall study results and their limits: No statistical method was used to set the sample size in advance, and investigators knew the group allocation. Blood samples also contained most of the expanded thyroid clonotypes (frequency above 0.001), which suggests that blood repertoires may reflect thyroid immune responses. During validation, the model predicted progression to ophthalmopathy a median of about 5.9 months ahead of onset, with around 71% sensitivity and under 85% specificity. Ophthalmopathy was separated from stable hyperthyroidism by a 13 V-J signature model, with approximately 85% sensitivity and just over 81% specificity obtained in cross-validation and 80%/75% obtained in testing.

This clonotype came up a few times. Its recognized antigen is unknown. No base qualities exist here, and no much larger clone lies one base off it. V and J lose 3 bases and 3 bases, and a span of 16 bases separates them. CDR1 and CDR2 (SGHRS, YFSETQ) derive from the germline V gene. The CDR3 runs 15 residues from the cysteine to the phenylalanine. Only the CDR3 region is kept as DNA, spanning 45 bases read in frame from base 1. Hyperthyroidism patients were newly diagnosed, had a disease duration of under 2 months, and were aged 18 to 65 years. The study excluded patients with uncontrolled infections, other autoimmune diseases, pregnancy or lactation. Diagnoses relied on clinical symptoms, serum thyroxine and TRAb, thyroid ultrasound and orbital computed tomography. Blood from progressor patients was drawn when they were first diagnosed with hyperthyroidism, before any ophthalmopathy symptoms appeared. Ficoll-Paque density gradient centrifugation was used to isolate PBMCs from about 10 ml of fresh peripheral blood. Progressor patients were defined as those initially diagnosed with Graves' hyperthyroidism in whom ophthalmopathy developed during follow-up. Trizol reagent was used to extract total RNA, and RNA quality was then checked on an Agilent 2100 Bioanalyzer.

The TCR beta CDR3 regions were amplified from the RNA transcripts. For the first round of RT-PCR on the TCR CDR3, the HTBI primer set was used together with the Qiagen OneStep RT-PCR kit. Libraries were constructed in a second round of multiplex PCR, after which size selection and purification were performed. Sequencing of the libraries was done on an Illumina HiSeq2000 using paired-end 100 bp reads. The published analysis was carried out like this. SOAPnuke was used to process the raw data, removing reads that contained adapters or uncalled bases, had a mean Phred below 15, or lacked an exact match to the constant primer or identifier. High-quality paired reads were merged using COPE v1.2.5, and each unique nucleotide sequence was defined as a clonotype. MiTCR v1.1 was used to align clonotypes to the IMGT TRBV, TRBD and TRBJ reference segments. The analysis included only V-J combinations with a frequency above 0.0001, which together covered roughly 99% of the repertoires. A TCS score was defined as the ratio between F50 (clonal expansion) and ExV (chaos), using BLOSUM62-based TCRdist between CDR3 peptides within each V-J. Welch's t-statistics and random forest reduced roughly 540 V-J features to under 15, which were used in a naive Bayes classifier (R e1071). TCRdb cleaned the public reads at Q25 with fastp, built clones with MiXCR and kept in-frame beta chains. Here each entry gathers all rows of one CDR3 protein and keeps the most common genes and DNA. The V and J calls, along with clone size, are taken from TCRdb and not from the paper's own processing. The sample table shows more than 550,000 distinct CDR3 sequences, and approximately 19% are seen once. The ten largest clonotypes hold roughly a sixth of the sample.

The material sequenced was blood. The chain is made from TRBV5-1 and TRBJ2-7, with the D gene call left open. This TCR was recovered from a woman aged 45-60 years with Graves' hyperthyroidism that later progressed to Graves' ophthalmopathy. The CDR3 loop reads CASSSGSGGGYEQYF. The nucleotides are TGCGCCAGCAGCTCGGGTTCCGGTGGCGGCTACGAGCAGTACTTC.